This T cell receptor beta chain was captured in a study of early T cells in non-severe SARS-CoV-2 infection. In the study overall: Sequencing input comprised bulk RNA from unsorted whole blood; chain pairing was not available. General observations from the study: CD4 and private specificities were missed by VDJdb matching, which favored anti-spike CD8 responses.

This clonotype was found many times. Its antigen is unknown. The CDR3 is made up of 17 amino acids. Germline V lookup: CDR1 SQVTM, CDR2 ANQGSEA. The ends lost 2 bases at V and 0 bases at J; junction bases unmatched: 7. Each single cDNA molecule received a unique molecular identifier. One entry per CDR3 protein, called by TCRdb with MiXCR from the 5' RACE reads. The table lists tens of thousands of distinct CDR3 sequences, around an eighth of them singletons. The origin of this receptor is an adult who was a healthcare worker with PCR-confirmed SARS-CoV-2 infection or an uninfected control (not recorded which). Sequenced sample: whole blood. This chain joins TRBV29-1 and TRBJ2-6; TRBD1 matches at 7 bases. CDR3 sequence: CSVETLGQSSGANVLTF. CDR3 DNA: TGCAGCGTTGAAACCCTGGGACAGAGCTCTGGGGCCAACGTCCTGACTTTC.